The rows below give T cell receptor beta chains drawn from one sample of a study of blood T cell repertoires in COVID-19. The protocol was immunoSEQ multiplex PCR, while the TCRdb copy is restricted to in-frame clones and leaves out a portion. The data show over 75,000 clones, around 88% seen once. The sequencing input was peripheral blood. These receptors all stem from a man in his fifties or sixties with COVID-19, enrolled during active disease. CDR3s include the opening cysteine and the closing phenylalanine or tryptophan. A D gene is named only where the DNA matches it firmly. Some rows have no size entry. The others give once, few or many, or a class for an expanded clone.

D gene,V gene,clone size,J gene,CDR3 DNA,CDR3 protein
-,TRBV9,once,TRBJ1-6,TGTGCCAGCAGCCCCCGGGGGAGCTCCTATAATTCACCCCTCCACTTT,CASSPRGSSYNSPLHF
TRBD1,TRBV5-1,-,TRBJ2-7,TGCGCCAGCAGCTTGGCAGGACAGGGAGATGCGCAGTACTTC,CASSLAGQGDAQYF
TRBD2,TRBV4-1,-,TRBJ2-1,TGCGCCAGCAGCCAGAGGGGTCCCACTAGCGGCGCCTCCTACAATGAGCAGTTCTTC,CASSQRGPTSGASYNEQFF
-,TRBV2,-,TRBJ1-1,TGTGCCAGCAGTGTAAATTTGAACACTGAAGCTTTCTTT,CASSVNLNTEAFF
TRBD2,TRBV4-2,-,TRBJ2-5,TGTGCCAGCAGCCAATACGGGACTAGCGACAAACCCCAGTACTTC,CASSQYGTSDKPQYF
-,TRBV6-5,-,TRBJ2-7,TGTGCCAGCAGTTACGGCAGGTTAAATCCCATTTACGAGCAGTACTTC,CASSYGRLNPIYEQYF
-,TRBV3-1/TRBV3-2,-,TRBJ2-7,TGTGCCAGCAGCGAAGAGGGTGTCAGGGGCGTGGAGCAGTACTTC,CASSEEGVRGVEQYF
TRBD2,TRBV10-3,-,TRBJ2-1,TGTGCCATCAGTGAGTCGGCGGGGGGAGAGCAGTTCTTC,CAISESAGGEQFF
TRBD1,TRBV29-1,-,TRBJ1-5,TGCAGCGTTACGACAGGGGTCAATCAGCCCCAGCATTTT,CSVTTGVNQPQHF
TRBD1,TRBV28,-,TRBJ2-6,TGTGCCAGCAGTTACCGGGACAGGTTTCCCGGGGCCAACGTCCTGACTTTC,CASSYRDRFPGANVLTF
TRBD2,TRBV2,-,TRBJ2-3,TGTGCCAGCAGTGAGCGGGGGGCCTTAGATACGCAGTATTTT,CASSERGALDTQYF
-,TRBV12-3/TRBV12-4,few,TRBJ1-5,TGTGCCAGCAGTTCGGGATATCAGCCCCAGCATTTT,CASSSGYQPQHF
-,TRBV3-1/TRBV3-2,-,TRBJ2-2,TGTGCCAGCAGCCAAGGTCGCAGGCCCACCGGGGAGCTGTTTTTT,CASSQGRRPTGELFF
TRBD2,TRBV3-1/TRBV3-2,-,TRBJ2-4,TGTGCCAGCAGCCCCGGCAGCGGGGGGACCAAAAACATTCAGTACTTC,CASSPGSGGTKNIQYF
TRBD1,TRBV19,-,TRBJ1-3,TGTGCCAGTGGGACAGTAAACTCTGGAAACACCATATATTTT,CASGTVNSGNTIYF
-,TRBV19,-,TRBJ1-1,TGTGCCAGTAGTATCAGGCGGGCGGCGAACACTGAAGCTTTCTTT,CASSIRRAANTEAFF
-,TRBV6-2/TRBV6-3,-,TRBJ2-6,TGTGCCAGCAGTTACGCGGCCGGGGCCAACGTCCTGACTTTC,CASSYAAGANVLTF
-,TRBV19,-,TRBJ1-1,TGTGCCAGTAGTCGGTTCACTGAAGCTTTCTTT,CASSRFTEAFF
-,TRBV2,-,TRBJ1-2,TGTGCCAGTTACAGAGCTAACTATGGCTACACCTTC,CASYRANYGYTF
TRBD2,TRBV5-1,once,TRBJ2-3,TGCGCCAGCAGCCTCCCTAGCGGGGGGGCTGATACGCAGTATTTT,CASSLPSGGADTQYF
-,TRBV3-1/TRBV3-2,-,TRBJ1-4,TGTGCCAGCAGCCAAGCGCTACCTAATGAAAAACTGTTTTTT,CASSQALPNEKLFF
-,TRBV5-1,-,TRBJ2-5,TGCGCCAGCAGCGAGGTCGTCGGCAGTTCTGAGACCCAGTACTTC,CASSEVVGSSETQYF
TRBD1,TRBV28,-,TRBJ2-7,TGTGCCGTTCCCGGACAGGGGAATTACGAGCAGTACTTC,CAVPGQGNYEQYF
-,TRBV24-1,-,TRBJ2-2,TGTGCCACCAGCCGGTGGGGAGGGAACACCGGGGAGCTGTTTTTT,CATSRWGGNTGELFF
TRBD1,TRBV28,few,TRBJ1-6,TGTGCCAGCAGTCGGGACAGGGTGTTTTCACCCCTCCACTTT,CASSRDRVFSPLHF
-,TRBV30,-,TRBJ1-5,TGTGCCTGGAGTTTTCAGGGTAATCAGCCCCAGCATTTT,CAWSFQGNQPQHF
-,TRBV9,-,TRBJ2-1,TGTGCCAGCAGCGCCCCCCAGAGCGGGTTCAACAATGAGCAGTTCTTC,CASSAPQSGFNNEQFF
TRBD2,TRBV3-1/TRBV3-2,-,TRBJ2-7,TGTGCCAGCAGTCCAACTAGCGGGGGAAGGTACGAGCAGTACTTC,CASSPTSGGRYEQYF
-,TRBV9,-,TRBJ1-4,TGTGCCAGCAGCGTAGAGGCGGATCGTGAAAAACTGTTTTTT,CASSVEADREKLFF
-,TRBV6-5,-,TRBJ2-7,TGTGCCAGCAGGTCAAAGAGAGACAGGCCCTACGAGCAGTACTTC,CASRSKRDRPYEQYF
-,TRBV10-3,-,TRBJ2-1,TGTGCCATCAGTGAACAACTAAAGACTACCTACTCCTACAATGAGCAGTTCTTC,CAISEQLKTTYSYNEQFF
-,TRBV7-3,-,TRBJ1-2,TGTGCCAGCAGCTTAGAGGGTACGCGGGGCTACACCTTC,CASSLEGTRGYTF
TRBD1,TRBV5-8,once,TRBJ1-3,TGTGCCAGCAGCTCGCAGGGGGCCACCATATATTTT,CASSSQGATIYF
TRBD1,TRBV5-1,-,TRBJ1-1,TGCGCCAGCAGCTTGTCGTGGGACAGGGGAAGAATCACTGAAGCTTTCTTT,CASSLSWDRGRITEAFF
-,TRBV3-1/TRBV3-2,-,TRBJ1-2,TGTGCCAGCAGCCAAGCGGCAGGGGGCTACACCTTC,CASSQAAGGYTF
TRBD1,TRBV5-1,once,TRBJ2-3,TGCGCCAGCAGCACCCGACAGGGGTTCTTAACAGATACGCAGTATTTT,CASSTRQGFLTDTQYF
-,TRBV27,-,TRBJ2-3,TGTGCCAGCAACCCGTACCTAGCGTCCCGCCCCGCAGATACGCAGTATTTT,CASNPYLASRPADTQYF
-,TRBV6-5,-,TRBJ1-3,TGTGCCAGCAGCGGCCTTACAGGCCCTGGAAACACCATATATTTT,CASSGLTGPGNTIYF
-,TRBV30,-,TRBJ1-3,TGTGCCTGGAGTGACAGGAACGGAAACACCATATATTTT,CAWSDRNGNTIYF
TRBD1,TRBV28,-,TRBJ2-6,TGTGCCAGCAGTTTCGCCCGGACAGGCCTCTCTGGGGCCAACGTCCTGACTTTC,CASSFARTGLSGANVLTF
TRBD1,TRBV4-1,-,TRBJ1-2,TGCGCCAGCAGCCCAACAGGGACAGGGGACTATGGCTACACCTTC,CASSPTGTGDYGYTF
TRBD2,TRBV20-1,-,TRBJ2-1,TGCAGTGCTAAGCGGGGGACCTTGTGGTTCTTC,CSAKRGTLWFF
TRBD2,TRBV2,-,TRBJ2-1,TGTGCCAGCATGAGCGGGGGGGCAAATGAGCAGTTCTTC,CASMSGGANEQFF
-,TRBV3-1/TRBV3-2,-,TRBJ1-4,TGTGCCAGCAGCCAAGGGGTGGTAGCCACAACTAATGAAAAACTGTTTTTT,CASSQGVVATTNEKLFF
TRBD1,TRBV28,-,TRBJ2-1,TGTGCCAGCAGTATAAGGGGACAGGGTCACAATGAGCAGTTCTTC,CASSIRGQGHNEQFF
-,TRBV10-2,-,TRBJ2-5,TGCGCCAGCAGTGGGTACAGGCAAGAGACCCAGTACTTC,CASSGYRQETQYF
-,TRBV28,-,TRBJ1-6,TGTGCCAGCAGTTCGAGGATGAGTAATTCACCCCTCCACTTT,CASSSRMSNSPLHF
TRBD1,TRBV20-1,-,TRBJ1-1,TGCAGTGCTAGTAAGGACAGGGGCCCCAGGGGCGCTGAAGCTTTCTTT,CSASKDRGPRGAEAFF
-,TRBV10-3,-,TRBJ1-5,TGTGCCATCAGTGGGACAGCTAGCAATCAGCCCCAGCATTTT,CAISGTASNQPQHF